One and the same sample provided the 5 T cell receptor beta chains below, sequenced in a study of cytomegalovirus exposure and HLA in healthy donors. Both 60 Vbeta primers and 13 Jbeta primers went into the PCR. This table comes from immunoSEQ multiplex PCR, and its TCRdb copy is limited to in-frame clones, with some not included. The data include 65,000 to 90,000 clones; the top ten clones carry 2.7%. Sample: PBMCs. The receptors were gathered from a man between 40 and 49 years old in good health and CMV-seronegative.

The chain joins TRBV7-2 to TRBJ1-3; D is unresolved. Germline V gene data show CDR1 as SGHTA and CDR2 as FQGNSA. CDR3 length: 15 residues. Trimming took off 4 bases at V and 0 bases at J, with 10 bases between the two ends. CDR3 amino acids: CASSSSGFSGNTIYF. The CDR3 nucleotides are TGTGCCAGCAGCTCATCAGGATTCTCTGGAAACACCATATATTTT.

The gene calls are TRBV7-2 and TRBJ1-5; D not resolved. The ends were cut back, 4 bases at V and 0 bases at J, with 4 bases in the middle. This CDR3 spans 13 amino acids. Per germline, CDR1 SGHTA and CDR2 FQGNSA. CDR3 amino acids: CASSSNSNQPQHF. The CDR3 DNA follows: TGTGCCAGCAGCTCCAATAGCAATCAGCCCCAGCATTTT.

V usage is TRBV6-1 and J usage is TRBJ1-5; TRBD1 matches 8 bases. The V gene end was trimmed by 6 bases and the J gene end by 5 bases; junction bases not matched to a gene: 0. Germline CDR1 reads MNHNS; CDR2 reads SASEGT. The CDR3 runs 12 residues. CDR3 DNA sequence: TGTGCCAGCAGGACAGGGGATCAGCCCCAGCATTTT. Protein: CASRTGDQPQHF.

V gene TRBV2 combines with J gene TRBJ2-5, with 8 bases that match TRBD2. Per the germline V gene, CDR1 is SNHLY and CDR2 is FYNNEI. The V segment lost 6 bases and the J segment 7 bases; nucleotides outside the gene matches: 10. The CDR3 consists of 14 residues. Here the CDR3 reads CASRWSGGPVTQYF. CDR3 nucleotide sequence: TGTGCCAGCAGATGGAGCGGGGGTCCTGTGACCCAGTACTTC.

The chain carries TRBV9 and TRBJ1-6, with a weak D call TRBD1 (6 bases). This CDR3 has 20 residues. Germline V CDR1 and CDR2: SGDLS, YYNGEE. V lost 3 bases and J 0 bases, leaving 22 bases between the germline ends. In nucleotides, the CDR3 is TGTGCCAGCAGCGCTACACCCGAGACAGGCCTGAGCTCCTATAATTCACCCCTCCACTTT. Its protein is CASSATPETGLSSYNSPLHF. The whole variable domain, remainder taken from reference TRBV9 and TRBJ1-6, is DSGVTQTPKHLITATGQRVTLRCSPRSGDLSVYWYQQSLDQGLQFLIQYYNGEERAKGNILERFSAQQFPDLHSELNLSSLELGDSALYFCASSATPETGLSSYNSPLHFGNGTRLTVT.